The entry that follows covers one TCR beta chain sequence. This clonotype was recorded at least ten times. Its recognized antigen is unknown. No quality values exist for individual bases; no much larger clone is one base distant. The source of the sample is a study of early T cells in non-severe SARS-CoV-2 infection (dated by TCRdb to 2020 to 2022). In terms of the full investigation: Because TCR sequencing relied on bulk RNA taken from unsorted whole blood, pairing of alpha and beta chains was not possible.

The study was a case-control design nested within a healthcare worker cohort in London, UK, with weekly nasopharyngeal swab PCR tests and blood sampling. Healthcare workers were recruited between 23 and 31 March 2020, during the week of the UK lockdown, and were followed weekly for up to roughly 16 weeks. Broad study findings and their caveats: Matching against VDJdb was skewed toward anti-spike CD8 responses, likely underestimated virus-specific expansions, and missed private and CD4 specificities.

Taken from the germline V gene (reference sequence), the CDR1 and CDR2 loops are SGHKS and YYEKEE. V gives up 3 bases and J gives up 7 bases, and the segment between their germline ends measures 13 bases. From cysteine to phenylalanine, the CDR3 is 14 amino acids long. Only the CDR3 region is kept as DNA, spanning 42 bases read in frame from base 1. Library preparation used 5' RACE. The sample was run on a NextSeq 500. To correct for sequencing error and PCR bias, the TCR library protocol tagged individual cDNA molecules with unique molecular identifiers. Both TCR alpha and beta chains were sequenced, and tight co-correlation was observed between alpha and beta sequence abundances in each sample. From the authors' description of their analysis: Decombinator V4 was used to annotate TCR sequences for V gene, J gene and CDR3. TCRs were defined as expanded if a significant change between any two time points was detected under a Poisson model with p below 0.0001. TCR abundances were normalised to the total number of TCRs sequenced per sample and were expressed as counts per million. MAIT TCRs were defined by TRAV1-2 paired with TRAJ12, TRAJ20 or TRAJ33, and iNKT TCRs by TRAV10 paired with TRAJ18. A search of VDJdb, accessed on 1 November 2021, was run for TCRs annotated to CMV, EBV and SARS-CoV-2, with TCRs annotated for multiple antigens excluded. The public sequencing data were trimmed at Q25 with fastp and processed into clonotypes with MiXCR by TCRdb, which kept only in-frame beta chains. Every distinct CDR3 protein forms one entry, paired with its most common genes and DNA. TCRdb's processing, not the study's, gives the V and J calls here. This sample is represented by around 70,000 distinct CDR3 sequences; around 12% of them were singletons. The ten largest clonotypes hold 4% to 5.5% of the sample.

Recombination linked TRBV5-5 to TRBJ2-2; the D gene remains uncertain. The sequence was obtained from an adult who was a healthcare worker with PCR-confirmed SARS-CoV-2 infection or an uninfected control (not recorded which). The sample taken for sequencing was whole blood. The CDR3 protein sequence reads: CASSWPAEGGELFF. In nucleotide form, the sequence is TGTGCCAGCAGCTGGCCAGCAGAAGGCGGGGAGCTGTTTTTT.